The T cell receptor beta chain under discussion was sequenced for a study of T cell repertoires in cytomegalovirus infection. TCRdb re-called the reads with MiXCR, one entry per CDR3 protein. The sample lists 490,000 or so distinct CDR3 sequences, about 11% seen once, with roughly 10% in the top ten. This clonotype showed up many times. The CDR3 sequence is 15 residues long. V was shortened by 4 bases and J by 4 bases, with 13 bases between the two germline ends. In germline, CDR1 is SGHAT, CDR2 FQNNGV. The clonotype comes from a human donor in good health (CMV status not recorded). Some clones in this sample may be carry-over from other donors' samples. The chain joins TRBV11-2 to TRBJ2-2; the D gene is possibly TRBD2 (6 bases). The specimen sequenced was PBMCs. The CDR3 reads CASSSRGTITGELFF. DNA for the CDR3: TGTGCCAGCAGCTCCCGGGGGACCATCACCGGGGAGCTGTTTTTT.